This T cell receptor beta chain stems from a study of patients and donors after allogeneic stem cell transplantation (dated by TCRdb to the early 2020s). Clipping removes 1 base from V and 4 bases from J, with 1 as the unmatched junction base count. From its cysteine to its phenylalanine, the CDR3 spans 15 amino acids. The kept DNA is CDR3 alone, 45 bases in frame from the first base. CDR1 and CDR2, per the germline V gene, are SGHTA and FQGNSA. Library preparation employed RT-PCR. These reads were obtained on a NextSeq 550. TCRdb took the public reads, trimmed them with fastp at Q25, ran MiXCR for clone calling and kept in-frame beta chains. Rows are combined by CDR3 protein, so each entry shows the most common genes and DNA. This sample gives 150,000 or so distinct CDR3 sequences in total; about a quarter of them show up just once. Roughly 25% of the sample belongs to the ten largest clones. For this clonotype: Its specific antigen is unknown. One base away there is no much larger clone; base qualities are not given.

The TCR originated in a human donor who was either an allogeneic HSCT recipient or a stem cell or donor lymphocyte infusion donor (not recorded which). It is not recorded whose cells these are; they may come from a transplant donor. In this chain, TRBV7-2 is recombined with TRBJ2-2; 9 bases in between match TRBD2. Material for sequencing was blood, either unsorted or a sorted T cell fraction (not recorded which). At the DNA level, the sequence is TGTGCCAGCAGCTTAGTTAGCGGGAGCACCGGGGAGCTGTTTTTT. Translated, it reads CASSLVSGSTGELFF.